Following are 22 T cell receptor beta chains from one sample sequenced in a study of T cells after yellow fever vaccination (dated by TCRdb to about 2019). Receptor amplification or capture employed 5' RACE. TCRdb names Illumina HiSeq 2500 as the instrument used. TCRdb ran its own pipeline on the public reads, namely fastp trimming at Q25 and MiXCR clone calling, and kept in-frame beta chains. All rows with the same CDR3 protein become a single entry with the most common DNA and genes. The sample table lists under 600,000 distinct CDR3 sequences, approximately 12% of them with a count of one. Of the sample, over 13% is held by the ten largest clones. The intended sense of this specimen's treatment or condition label: live attenuated yellow fever vaccine strain. This specimen was PBMCs, taken on the day of the yellow fever booster vaccination. All receptors come from a man aged 25-45 years who received the YFV17D yellow fever vaccine.

The V call is TRBV20-1, the J call TRBJ2-5, with D possibly being TRBD1 (5 bases). Trimming shortened V by 3 bases and J by 5 bases, and 16 bases separated the two germline ends. Germline CDR1 reads DFQATT; CDR2 reads SNEGSKA (reference sequence). The length of the CDR3 is 14 residues. CDR3: CSASGVSKGETQYF. In DNA, the CDR3 is TGCAGTGCTAGTGGAGTTTCAAAGGGGGAGACCCAGTACTTC.

In this sample, this clonotype turned up a few times. The chain uses TRBV7-9 and TRBJ1-2; TRBD1 matches 7 bases. CDR1 is SEHNR, CDR2 FQNEAQ, per germline (reference sequence). The CDR3 is 17 residues long. The V and J ends lost 5 bases and 5 bases, in that order; junction bases with no gene match: 17. DNA of the CDR3: TGTGCCAGCAGCGCATACGTTGGGACAGATGAGGTGTATGGCTACACCTTC. Translated, it gives CASSAYVGTDEVYGYTF.

This clonotype was counted only a few times. V gene TRBV6-5 combines with J gene TRBJ1-2, with 7 bases matching TRBD1. V was clipped by 4 bases and J by 8 bases; unmatched bases: 10. From germline, CDR1 is MNHEY and CDR2 SVGAGI. The CDR3 sequence is 14 residues long. For the CDR3, the DNA is TGTGCCAGCAGTTTCGGCACAGGGGCGGGGGGCTACACCTTC. It translates to CASSFGTGAGGYTF.

The genes are TRBV28 and TRBJ2-1; 11 nucleotides line up with TRBD2. CDR1 is MDHEN, CDR2 SYDVKM, per germline. The junction had 11 bases not matched to a gene; V was cut back by 7 bases and J by 6 bases. The CDR3 has 16 amino acids. In DNA, the CDR3 is TGTGCCAGCAAGTTTACTAGCGGGAGTACTGCCAATGAGCAGTTCTTC. Translation gives CASKFTSGSTANEQFF.

This clonotype was observed a handful of times. The chain links TRBV12-3 or TRBV12-4 to TRBJ1-6, with D unclear. Deletions cut 4 bases from V and 7 bases from J, with 11 bases between. This CDR3 is 14 amino acids long. The CDR3, as DNA: TGTGCCAGCAGTTCCGTGGCCCCCAATTCACCCCTCCACTTT. Amino acid sequence: CASSSVAPNSPLHF.

The V call is TRBV4-2, the J call TRBJ1-1; D is possibly TRBD1 (5 bases). V was shortened by 0 bases and J by 1 base, with 12 bases between the two germline ends. Looked up from germline, CDR1 is LGHNA and CDR2 is YNFKEQ. The CDR3 runs to 16 residues. CDR3 sequence reads: CASSQDINRRNTEAFF. The CDR3 nucleotides read TGTGCCAGCAGCCAAGATATAAACAGGAGGAACACTGAAGCTTTCTTT.

The genes are TRBV6-2 or TRBV6-3 and TRBJ2-3; 9 nucleotides match TRBD1. Looked up from germline, CDR1 is MNHEY and CDR2 is SVGEGT. With 6 bases clipped from V and 6 bases from J, the junction kept 13 bases outside the gene matches. The CDR3 totals 16 residues. CDR3 DNA sequence: TGTGCCAGCAGGCCCACAGGGACAGGGCTCATGGATACGCAGTATTTT. This translates into CASRPTGTGLMDTQYF.

The J gene is TRBJ2-2, the V gene TRBV5-8; no clear D gene. V was shortened by 1 base and J by 5 bases, with 12 bases between the two germline ends. This CDR3 contains 15 residues. Germline V lookup: CDR1 SGHTS, CDR2 YDEGEE. CDR3 DNA sequence: TGTGCCAGCAGCTTGACTGAACTCGGGACCGGGGAGCTGTTTTTT. It codes for CASSLTELGTGELFF.

The table lists this clonotype with a few counts. The gene calls are TRBV12-3 or TRBV12-4 and TRBJ2-3, with 7 bases that match TRBD1. After removal of 5 bases from V and 0 bases from J, the junction contained 2 bases not matched to a gene. The CDR3 totals 14 residues. The CDR3 DNA reads as TGTGCCAGCAGTAGACAGGGAAGCACAGATACGCAGTATTTT. It is translated as CASSRQGSTDTQYF.

The chain carries TRBV4-3 and TRBJ2-7; D uncertain. CDR3 length equals 17 residues. CDR1 and CDR2 (germline): LGHNA, YSLEER. V was trimmed by 0 bases and J by 3 bases, leaving 18 bases between them. DNA for the CDR3: TGCGCCAGCAGCCAAGAAATAACAGTCTCGTTCCACTACGAGCAGTACTTC. Translating gives CASSQEITVSFHYEQYF.

The chain employs TRBV6-1 and TRBJ2-1; D is perhaps TRBD1 (5 bases). Germline CDR1 is MNHNS and CDR2 is SASEGT. CDR3 length: 14 residues. Trimming pared 6 bases from V and 2 bases from J, leaving 11 bases between. The CDR3 bases are TGTGCCAGCAGCCTTGACAGAACCTACAATGAGCAGTTCTTC. Translated, it gives CASSLDRTYNEQFF.

This clonotype was observed a few times. This chain joins TRBV29-1 and TRBJ2-5, with no clear D. The CDR3 contains 11 residues. With 6 bases removed from V and 1 base from J, the gap between germline ends came to 6 bases. Germline assignment: CDR1 SQVTM and CDR2 ANQGSEA. CDR3 sequence: CSVAAQETQYF. CDR3 DNA sequence: TGCAGCGTCGCAGCCCAAGAGACCCAGTACTTC.

This clonotype was seen a handful of times. This sequence joins TRBV7-9 and TRBJ1-1; possibly TRBD1 for D (5 bases). V was trimmed by 7 bases and J by 4 bases, leaving 16 bases between them. Looked up from germline, CDR1 is SEHNR and CDR2 is FQNEAQ (reference sequence). This CDR3 has 14 amino acids. The CDR3 coding sequence is TGTGCCAGCATCAGGTCCGGGGGGGGCACTGAAGCTTTCTTT. This encodes CASIRSGGGTEAFF. Full variable domain (missing parts from reference TRBV7-9 and TRBJ1-1): DTGVSQNPRHKITKRGQNVTFRCDPISEHNRLYWYRQTLGQGPEFLTYFQNEAQLEKSRLLSDRFSAERPKGSFSTLEIQRTEQGDSAMYLCASIRSGGGTEAFFGQGTRLTVV.

This clonotype was seen more than once but under ten times. The chain employs TRBV7-6 and TRBJ1-2; D not resolved. The CDR3 is made up of 13 amino acids. Germline CDR1 is SGHVS and CDR2 is FNYEAQ. With 8 bases removed from V and 2 bases from J, the gap between germline ends came to 12 bases. In DNA, the CDR3 is TGTGCCAGCGCCCCTTCGGAGAACTATGGCTACACCTTC. This codes for CASAPSENYGYTF.

The sample holds a few counts of this clonotype. A junction boundary mismatches the germline segment, possibly from a read error. The chain employs TRBV7-7 and TRBJ2-1; 7 positions agree with TRBD2. Per germline, CDR1 SSHAT and CDR2 FNYEAQ (reference sequence). This CDR3 has 15 amino acids. This CDR3 reads CASSDKAGSYNEQFF. The CDR3 DNA is TGTGCTAGCAGCGATAAAGCGGGATCCTACAATGAGCAGTTCTTC. Variable domain in full (rest from reference TRBV7-7 and TRBJ2-1): GAGVSQSPRYKVTKRGQDVTLRCDPISSHATLYWYQQALGQGPEFLTYFNYEAQPDKSGLPSDRFSAERPEGSISTLTIQRTEQRDSAMYRCASSDKAGSYNEQFFGPGTRLTVL.

Ten or more counts support this clonotype. The genes are TRBV7-2 and TRBJ1-2; D may be TRBD1 (5 bases). The CDR3 consists of 12 residues. Germline CDR1 SGHTA, CDR2 FQGNSA. V lost 3 bases, J lost 8 bases, and 10 bases lay in between. In nucleotides, the CDR3 is TGTGCCAGCAGCTTCTGGGCAGGGGGCTACACCTTC. It codes for CASSFWAGGYTF. Based on the CDR3 plus reference TRBV7-2 and TRBJ1-2, the full variable domain is GAGVSQSPSNKVTEKGKDVELRCDPISGHTALYWYRQSLGQGLEFLIYFQGNSAPDKSGLPSDRFSAERTGGSVSTLTIQRTQQEDSAVYLCASSFWAGGYTFGSGTRLTVV.

The table lists this clonotype with a few counts. The chain carries TRBV6-5 and TRBJ1-2; D unresolved. There are 11 residues in the CDR3. The germline V gene encodes CDR1 MNHEY and CDR2 SVGAGI. Trimming left V 11 bases short and J 6 bases short, with 13 bases between. The CDR3 bases are TGTGCCCCCGTTAAGGAGAATGGCTACACCTTC. Translating gives CAPVKENGYTF.

The sample holds a few counts of this clonotype. V gene TRBV7-2 combines with J gene TRBJ2-1, with TRBD1 matching 9 bases. The V and J ends lost 1 base and 9 bases, in that order; junction bases with no gene match: 7. The CDR3 is made up of 15 amino acids. Germline V gene lookup returns CDR1 SGHTA and CDR2 FQGNSA. CDR3 coding DNA: TGTGCCAGCAGCTTAGGGGACAGGGATAGTACTGAGCAGTTCTTC. This sequence encodes CASSLGDRDSTEQFF. The full variable domain, rest sourced from reference TRBV7-2 and TRBJ2-1, is GAGVSQSPSNKVTEKGKDVELRCDPISGHTALYWYRQSLGQGLEFLIYFQGNSAPDKSGLPSDRFSAERTGGSVSTLTIQRTQQEDSAVYLCASSLGDRDSTEQFFGPGTRLTVL.

The gene calls are TRBV5-1 and TRBJ2-3, with 14 bases matching TRBD2. With 4 bases clipped from V and 0 bases from J, the junction kept 7 bases outside the gene matches. The CDR3 has 18 amino acids. The germline V gene has CDR1 SGHRS and CDR2 YFSETQ. Here the CDR3 reads CASSGGTSGSVSTDTQYF. The CDR3 bases are TGCGCCAGCAGCGGCGGGACTAGCGGGAGTGTTAGCACAGATACGCAGTATTTT.

This clonotype was counted only a few times. The rearrangement joins TRBV5-4 to TRBJ2-5, with 10 bases that match TRBD1. Germline CDR1 is SGHNT and CDR2 is YYREEE (reference sequence). Trimming at V came to 4 bases and at J to 4 bases, leaving 10 bases not matched to a gene. The CDR3 has 16 amino acids. The CDR3 region has the DNA TGTGCCAGCAGCGCCCCCGGGACAGGGGCTTTAGAGACCCAGTACTTC. It translates to CASSAPGTGALETQYF.

V is TRBV5-4 and J is TRBJ2-3; D may match TRBD1 or TRBD2 (5 bases each). From germline, CDR1 is SGHNT and CDR2 YYREEE (reference sequence). The CDR3 has 14 amino acids. Trimming stripped 10 bases from V and 4 bases from J, with 19 bases between. This CDR3 reads CAAGEGDGADTQYF. The CDR3 bases are TGTGCCGCCGGGGAAGGGGATGGCGCAGATACGCAGTATTTT.

The chain couples TRBV7-6 to TRBJ2-3; TRBD2 aligns across 16 bases. The CDR3 is 19 amino acids. The germline V gene has CDR1 SGHVS and CDR2 FNYEAQ. V gave up 4 bases and J gave up 3 bases; unmatched junction bases: 10. CDR3 in DNA: TGTGCCAGCAGCTCCCCCGTTTCGGGACTAGCGGGAGGGACAGATACGCAGTATTTT. The encoded protein is CASSSPVSGLAGGTDTQYF.